This T cell receptor beta chain was recovered during a study of T-cell reconstitution after alpha-beta-depleted transplantation in children. Study results and caveats: Diversity and T-cell counts at one year after transplant derived mostly from new T cells.

The table lists this clonotype with many counts. Its antigen remains unidentified. The TCRbeta library incorporated unique molecular identifiers. Using its own MiXCR run on the PCR reads, TCRdb lists one record per CDR3 protein. Among just under 250,000 distinct CDR3 sequences listed, roughly 23% were seen once. The junction had 9 bases not matched to a gene; V was cut back by 6 bases and J by 2 bases. Germline CDR1 SQVTM, CDR2 ANQGSEA. CDR3 length equals 14 residues. This sequence originates from a girl aged 2 to 9 with Fanconi anemia, due to receive a stem cell transplant. The chain is built from TRBV29-1 and TRBJ2-7; 8 nucleotides agree with TRBD1. The sample was PBMCs, taken before TCRalphabeta/CD19-depleted stem cell transplant. The CDR3 bases are TGCAGCGTGGAGGTAGGACAGGGACCCTACGAGCAGTACTTC. Translation: CSVEVGQGPYEQYF.